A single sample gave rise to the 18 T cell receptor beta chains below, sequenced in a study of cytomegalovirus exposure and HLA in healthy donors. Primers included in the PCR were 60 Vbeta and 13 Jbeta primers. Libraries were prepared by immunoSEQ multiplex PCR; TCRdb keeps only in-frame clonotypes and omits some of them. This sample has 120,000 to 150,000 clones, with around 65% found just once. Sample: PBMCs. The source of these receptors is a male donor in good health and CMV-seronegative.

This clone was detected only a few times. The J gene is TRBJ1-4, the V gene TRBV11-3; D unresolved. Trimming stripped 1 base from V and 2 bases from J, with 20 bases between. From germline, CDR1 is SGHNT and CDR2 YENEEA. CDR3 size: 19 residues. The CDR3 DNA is TGTGCCAGCAGCTTAGTCAGGCAGCTACCCCCTGGGACTAATGAAAAACTGTTTTTT. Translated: CASSLVRQLPPGTNEKLFF.

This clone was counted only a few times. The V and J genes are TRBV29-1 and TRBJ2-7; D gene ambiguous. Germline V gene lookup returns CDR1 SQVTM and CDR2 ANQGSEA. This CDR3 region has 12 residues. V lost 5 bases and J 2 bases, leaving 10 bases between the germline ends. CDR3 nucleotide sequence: TGCAGCGTTTTTAACGGAGCCTACGAGCAGTACTTC. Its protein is CSVFNGAYEQYF.

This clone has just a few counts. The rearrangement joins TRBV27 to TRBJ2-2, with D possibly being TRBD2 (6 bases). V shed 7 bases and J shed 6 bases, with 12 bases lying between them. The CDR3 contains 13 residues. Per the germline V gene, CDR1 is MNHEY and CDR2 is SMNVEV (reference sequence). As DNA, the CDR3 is TGTGCCAGCATGGGAGGAGGGGCCGGGGAGCTGTTTTTT. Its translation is CASMGGGAGELFF.

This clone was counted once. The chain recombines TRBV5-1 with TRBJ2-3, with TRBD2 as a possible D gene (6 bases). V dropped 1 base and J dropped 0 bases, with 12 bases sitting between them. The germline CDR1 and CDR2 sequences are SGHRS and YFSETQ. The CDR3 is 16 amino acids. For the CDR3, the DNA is TGCGCCAGCAGCTTGACTAGCCAGCCTAGCACAGATACGCAGTATTTT. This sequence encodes CASSLTSQPSTDTQYF.

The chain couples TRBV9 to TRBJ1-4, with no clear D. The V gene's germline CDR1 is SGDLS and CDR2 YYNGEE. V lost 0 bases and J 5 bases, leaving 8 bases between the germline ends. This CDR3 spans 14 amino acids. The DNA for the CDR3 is TGTGCCAGCAGCGTAGGAGGTGGGAATGAAAAACTGTTTTTT. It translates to CASSVGGGNEKLFF.

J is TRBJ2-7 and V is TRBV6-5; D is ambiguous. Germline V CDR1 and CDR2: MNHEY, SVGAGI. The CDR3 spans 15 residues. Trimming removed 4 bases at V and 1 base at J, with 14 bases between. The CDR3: CASSSAARGSYEQYF. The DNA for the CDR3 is TGTGCCAGCAGTTCGGCAGCGCGCGGATCCTACGAGCAGTACTTC.

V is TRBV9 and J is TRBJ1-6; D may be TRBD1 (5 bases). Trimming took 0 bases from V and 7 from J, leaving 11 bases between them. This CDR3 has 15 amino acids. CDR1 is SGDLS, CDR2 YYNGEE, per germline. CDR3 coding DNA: TGTGCCAGCAGCGTAGAGTCTTGGACAAATTCACCCCTCCACTTT. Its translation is CASSVESWTNSPLHF.

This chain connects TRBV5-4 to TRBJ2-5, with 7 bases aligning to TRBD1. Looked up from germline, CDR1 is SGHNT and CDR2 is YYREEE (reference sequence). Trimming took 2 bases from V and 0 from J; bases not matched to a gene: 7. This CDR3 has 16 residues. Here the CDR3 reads CASSFRQGLYQETQYF. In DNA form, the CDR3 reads TGTGCCAGCAGCTTTAGACAGGGCCTTTACCAAGAGACCCAGTACTTC.

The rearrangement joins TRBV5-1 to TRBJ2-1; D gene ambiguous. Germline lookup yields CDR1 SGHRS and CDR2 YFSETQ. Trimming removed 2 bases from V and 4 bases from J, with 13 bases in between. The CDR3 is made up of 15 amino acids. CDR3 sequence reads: CASSFRLAQYNEQFF. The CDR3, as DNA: TGCGCCAGCAGCTTTCGTCTGGCACAGTACAATGAGCAGTTCTTC.

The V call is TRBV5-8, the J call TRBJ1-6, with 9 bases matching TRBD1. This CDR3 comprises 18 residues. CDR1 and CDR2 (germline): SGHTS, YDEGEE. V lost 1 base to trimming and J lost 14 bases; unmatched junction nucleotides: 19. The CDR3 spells CASSLCPPGQGPYCALHF. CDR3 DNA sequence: TGTGCCAGCAGCTTGTGCCCCCCGGGACAGGGTCCTTACTGTGCCCTCCACTTT.

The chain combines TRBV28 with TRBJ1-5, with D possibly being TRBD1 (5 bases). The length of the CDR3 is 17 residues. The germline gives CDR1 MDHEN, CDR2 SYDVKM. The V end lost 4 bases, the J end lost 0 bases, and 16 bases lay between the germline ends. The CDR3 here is CASSWFQGTDSNQPQHF. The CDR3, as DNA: TGTGCCAGCAGTTGGTTCCAGGGTACCGATAGCAATCAGCCCCAGCATTTT. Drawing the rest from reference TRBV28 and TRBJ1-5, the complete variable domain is DVKVTQSSRYLVKRTGEKVFLECVQDMDHENMFWYRQDPGLGLRLIYFSYDVKMKEKGDIPEGYSVSREKKERFSLILESASTNQTSMYLCASSWFQGTDSNQPQHFGDGTRLSIL.

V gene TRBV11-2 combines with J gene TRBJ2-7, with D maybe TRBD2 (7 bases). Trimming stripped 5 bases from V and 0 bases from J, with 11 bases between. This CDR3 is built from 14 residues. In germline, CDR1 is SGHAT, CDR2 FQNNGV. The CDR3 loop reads CASSRGASSYEQYF. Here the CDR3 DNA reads TGTGCCAGCAGCCGGGGGGCAAGCTCCTACGAGCAGTACTTC.

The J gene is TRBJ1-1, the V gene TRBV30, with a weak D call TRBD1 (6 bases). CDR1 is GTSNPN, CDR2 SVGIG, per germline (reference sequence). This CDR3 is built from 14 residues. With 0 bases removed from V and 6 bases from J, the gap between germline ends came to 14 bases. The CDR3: CAWSVGRGRPEAFF. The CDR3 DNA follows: TGTGCCTGGAGTGTTGGCAGGGGAAGGCCTGAAGCTTTCTTT.

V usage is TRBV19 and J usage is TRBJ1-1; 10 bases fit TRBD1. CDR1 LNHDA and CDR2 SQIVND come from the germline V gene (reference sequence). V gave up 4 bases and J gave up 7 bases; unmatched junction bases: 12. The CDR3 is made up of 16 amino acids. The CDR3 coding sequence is TGTGCCAGTAGTAAGAGGGAGGGGACAGGGGTGGGTGAAGCTTTCTTT. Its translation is CASSKREGTGVGEAFF.

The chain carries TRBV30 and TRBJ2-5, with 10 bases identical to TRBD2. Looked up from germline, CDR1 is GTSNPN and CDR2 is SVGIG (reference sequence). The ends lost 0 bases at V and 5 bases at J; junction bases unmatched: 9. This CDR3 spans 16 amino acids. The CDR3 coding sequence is TGTGCCTGGAGTGTAGGAGCGGGGGGGCATGGGGAGACCCAGTACTTC. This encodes CAWSVGAGGHGETQYF.

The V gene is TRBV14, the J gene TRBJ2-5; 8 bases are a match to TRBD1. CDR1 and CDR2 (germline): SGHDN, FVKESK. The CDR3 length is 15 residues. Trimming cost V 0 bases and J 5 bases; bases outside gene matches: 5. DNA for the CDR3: TGTGCCAGCAGCCAAGATCGTCGACAGGGGGAGACCCAGTACTTC. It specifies CASSQDRRQGETQYF.

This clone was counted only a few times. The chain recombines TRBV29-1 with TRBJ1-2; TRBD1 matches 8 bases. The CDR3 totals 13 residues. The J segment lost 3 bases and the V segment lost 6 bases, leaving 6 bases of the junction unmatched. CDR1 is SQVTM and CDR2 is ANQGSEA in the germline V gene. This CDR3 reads CSVSGQGYYGYTF. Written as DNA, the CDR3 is TGCAGCGTCTCTGGACAGGGATACTATGGCTACACCTTC. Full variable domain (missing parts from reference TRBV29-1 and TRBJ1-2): SAVISQKPSRDICQRGTSLTIQCQVDSQVTMMFWYRQQPGQSLTLIATANQGSEATYESGFVIDKFPISRPNLTFSTLTVSNMSPEDSSIYLCSVSGQGYYGYTFGSGTRLTVV.

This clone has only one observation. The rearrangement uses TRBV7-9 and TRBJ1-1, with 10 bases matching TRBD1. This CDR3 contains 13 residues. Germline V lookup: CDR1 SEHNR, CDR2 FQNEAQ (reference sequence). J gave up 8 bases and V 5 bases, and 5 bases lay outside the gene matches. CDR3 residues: CASSPGGQGEAFF. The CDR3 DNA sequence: TGTGCCAGCAGCCCTGGGGGACAGGGGGAAGCTTTCTTT.